This TCR beta chain was recorded in a study of T-cell reconstitution after alpha-beta-depleted transplantation in children. TCRbeta library construction was performed incorporating unique molecular identifiers. TCRdb re-called the PCR reads with MiXCR, one entry per CDR3 protein. The sample consists of approximately 590,000 distinct CDR3 sequences, about 10% of them appearing once. Trimming took 7 bases from V and 3 from J, leaving 10 bases between them. This CDR3 region has 14 residues. This sample comprised PBMCs from the stem cell graft donor, obtained from the stem cell graft. This sequence joins TRBV12-3 or TRBV12-4 and TRBJ2-6, with D perhaps matching TRBD1 (5 bases). The source is a human donor who donated a stem cell graft to a child with acute myeloid leukemia. In nucleotides, the CDR3 is TGTGCCAGCACCCAGGGTAATGGGGCCAACGTCCTGACTTTC. The encoded protein is CASTQGNGANVLTF.